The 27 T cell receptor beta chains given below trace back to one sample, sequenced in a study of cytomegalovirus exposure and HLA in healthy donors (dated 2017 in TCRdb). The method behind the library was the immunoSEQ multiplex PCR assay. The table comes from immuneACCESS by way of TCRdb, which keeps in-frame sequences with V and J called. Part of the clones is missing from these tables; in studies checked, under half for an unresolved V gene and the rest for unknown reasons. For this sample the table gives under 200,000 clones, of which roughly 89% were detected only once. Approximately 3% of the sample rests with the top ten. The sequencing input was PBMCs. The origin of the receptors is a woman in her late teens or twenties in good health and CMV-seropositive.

In DNA form, the CDR3 reads TGTGCCAGCAGCCCGAGGGAGACCCAGTACTTC. This gives the protein CASSPRETQYF. V gene TRBV7-2 combines with J gene TRBJ2-5; the D is unclear. Germline lookup yields CDR1 SGHTA and CDR2 FQGNSA. This CDR3 spans 11 amino acids. Trimming took off 5 bases at V and 5 bases at J, with 6 bases between the two ends.

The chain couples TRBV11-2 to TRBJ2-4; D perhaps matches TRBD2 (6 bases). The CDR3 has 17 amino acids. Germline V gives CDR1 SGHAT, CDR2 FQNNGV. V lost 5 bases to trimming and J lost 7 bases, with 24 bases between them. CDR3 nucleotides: TGTGCCAGCAGCACCGAGAGTACTAGCTTGGGGATCAACATTCAGTACTTC. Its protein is CASSTESTSLGINIQYF.

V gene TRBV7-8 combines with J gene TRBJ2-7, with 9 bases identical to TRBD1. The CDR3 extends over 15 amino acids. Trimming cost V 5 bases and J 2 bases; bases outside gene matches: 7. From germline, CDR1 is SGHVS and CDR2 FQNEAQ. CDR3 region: CASSPGQGPAYEQYF. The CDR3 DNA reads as TGTGCCAGCAGCCCGGGACAGGGACCCGCCTACGAGCAGTACTTC.

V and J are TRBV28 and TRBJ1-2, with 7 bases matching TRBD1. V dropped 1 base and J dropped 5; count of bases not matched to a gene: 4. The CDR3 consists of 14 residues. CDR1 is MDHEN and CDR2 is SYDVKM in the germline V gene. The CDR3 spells CASSLSTGLYGYTF. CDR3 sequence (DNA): TGTGCCAGCAGTTTATCGACAGGGTTGTATGGCTACACCTTC.

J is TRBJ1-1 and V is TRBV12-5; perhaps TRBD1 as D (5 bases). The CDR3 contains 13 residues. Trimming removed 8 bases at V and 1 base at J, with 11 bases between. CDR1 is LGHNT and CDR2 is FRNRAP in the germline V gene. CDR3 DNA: TGTGCTAGTAGGGAGGGGTGGAACACTGAAGCTTTCTTT. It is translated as CASREGWNTEAFF. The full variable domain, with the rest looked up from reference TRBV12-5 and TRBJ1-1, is DARVTQTPRHKVTEMGQEVTMRCQPILGHNTVFWYRQTMMQGLELLAYFRNRAPLDDSGMPKDRFSAEMPDATLATLKIQPSEPRDSAVYFCASREGWNTEAFFGQGTRLTVV.

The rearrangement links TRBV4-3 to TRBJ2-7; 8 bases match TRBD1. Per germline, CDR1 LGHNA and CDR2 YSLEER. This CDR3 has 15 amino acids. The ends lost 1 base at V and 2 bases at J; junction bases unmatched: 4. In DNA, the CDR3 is TGCGCCAGCAGCCAAGTCCGGACAGGGACCTACGAGCAGTACTTC. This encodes CASSQVRTGTYEQYF.

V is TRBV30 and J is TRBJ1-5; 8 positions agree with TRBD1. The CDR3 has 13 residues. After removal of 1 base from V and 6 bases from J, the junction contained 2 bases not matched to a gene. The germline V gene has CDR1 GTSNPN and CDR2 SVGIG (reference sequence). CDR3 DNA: TGTGCCTGGAGTGCAGGGACAGGTCAGCCCCAGCATTTT. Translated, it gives CAWSAGTGQPQHF.

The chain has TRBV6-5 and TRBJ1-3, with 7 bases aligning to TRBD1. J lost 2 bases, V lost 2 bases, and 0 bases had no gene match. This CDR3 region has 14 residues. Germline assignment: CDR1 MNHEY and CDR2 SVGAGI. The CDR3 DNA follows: TGTGCCAGCAGTTACAGGGGGCCTGGAAACACCATATATTTT. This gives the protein CASSYRGPGNTIYF.

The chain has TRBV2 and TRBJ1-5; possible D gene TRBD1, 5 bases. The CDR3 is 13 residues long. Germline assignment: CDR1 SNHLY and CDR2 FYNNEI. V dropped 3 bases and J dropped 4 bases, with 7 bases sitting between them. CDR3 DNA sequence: TGTGCCAGCAGTGACAGGGATAATCAGCCCCAGCATTTT. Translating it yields CASSDRDNQPQHF.

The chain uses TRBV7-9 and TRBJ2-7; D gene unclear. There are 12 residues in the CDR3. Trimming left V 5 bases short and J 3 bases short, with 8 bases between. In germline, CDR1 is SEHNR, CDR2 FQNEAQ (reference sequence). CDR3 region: CASSQSRYEQYF. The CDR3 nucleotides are TGTGCCAGCAGCCAGTCACGCTACGAGCAGTACTTC.

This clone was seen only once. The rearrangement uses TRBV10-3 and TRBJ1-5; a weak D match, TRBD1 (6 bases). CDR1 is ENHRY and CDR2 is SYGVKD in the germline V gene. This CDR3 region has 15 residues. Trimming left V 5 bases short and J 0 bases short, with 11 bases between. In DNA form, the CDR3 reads TGTGCCATCAGTAAGACAGGACCTAGCAATCAGCCCCAGCATTTT. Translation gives CAISKTGPSNQPQHF.

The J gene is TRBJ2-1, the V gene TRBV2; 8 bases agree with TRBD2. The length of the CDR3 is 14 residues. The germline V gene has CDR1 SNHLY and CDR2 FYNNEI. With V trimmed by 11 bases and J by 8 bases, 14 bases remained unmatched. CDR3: CARGGSGSWDEQFF. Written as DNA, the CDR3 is TGTGCCCGTGGGGGAAGCGGGAGTTGGGATGAGCAGTTCTTC.

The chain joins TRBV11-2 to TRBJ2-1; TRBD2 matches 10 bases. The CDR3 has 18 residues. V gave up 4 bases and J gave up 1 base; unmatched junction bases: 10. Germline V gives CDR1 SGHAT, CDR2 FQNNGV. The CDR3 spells CASSYGTSESFSYNEQFF. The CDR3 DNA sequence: TGTGCCAGCAGCTATGGGACTAGCGAATCTTTTTCCTACAATGAGCAGTTCTTC.

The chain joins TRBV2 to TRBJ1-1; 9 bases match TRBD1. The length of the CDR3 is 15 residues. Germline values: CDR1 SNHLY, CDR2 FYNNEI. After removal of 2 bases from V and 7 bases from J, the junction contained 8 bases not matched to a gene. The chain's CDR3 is CASSELDRGGSEAFF. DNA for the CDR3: TGTGCCAGCAGTGAACTCGACAGGGGGGGTAGTGAAGCTTTCTTT.

The CDR3 reads CASSSSLTGKGASNIQYF. CDR3 sequence (DNA): TGTGCCAGCAGTTCCAGCCTGACAGGGAAGGGGGCATCAAACATTCAGTACTTC. The chain links TRBV7-9 to TRBJ2-4; 7 nucleotides align to TRBD1. J lost 6 bases, V lost 6 bases, and 20 bases had no gene match. Germline CDR1 reads SEHNR; CDR2 reads FQNEAQ (reference sequence). The CDR3 totals 18 residues.

The CDR3 coding sequence is TGTGCCAGCAGCTTCAATAAGGCAGGGACTAACACCGGGGAGCTGTTTTTT. Translating gives CASSFNKAGTNTGELFF. This chain uses TRBV7-6 with TRBJ2-2; tentatively, D is TRBD2 (6 bases). The CDR3 is 17 residues long. From germline, CDR1 is SGHVS and CDR2 FNYEAQ. V dropped 3 bases and J dropped 2 bases, with 16 bases sitting between them.

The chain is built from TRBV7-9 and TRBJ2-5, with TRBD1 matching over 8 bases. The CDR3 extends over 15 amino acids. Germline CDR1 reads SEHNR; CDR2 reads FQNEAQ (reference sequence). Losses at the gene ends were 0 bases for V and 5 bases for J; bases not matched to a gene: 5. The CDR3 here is CASSLAQGVEETQYF. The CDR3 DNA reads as TGTGCCAGCAGCTTAGCACAGGGGGTGGAGGAGACCCAGTACTTC.

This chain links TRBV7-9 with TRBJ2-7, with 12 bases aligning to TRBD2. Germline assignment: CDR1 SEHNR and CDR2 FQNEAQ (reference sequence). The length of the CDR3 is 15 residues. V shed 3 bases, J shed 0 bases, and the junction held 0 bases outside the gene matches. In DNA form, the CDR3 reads TGTGCCAGCAGCTTGACTAGCGGGGGCTCCTACGAGCAGTACTTC. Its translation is CASSLTSGGSYEQYF.

As DNA, the CDR3 is TGCGCCAGCCGCCCAGACAGGGGGCTGCAAGAGACCCAGTACTTC. Its translation is CASRPDRGLQETQYF. The V call is TRBV10-2, the J call TRBJ2-5, with 10 bases aligning to TRBD1. This CDR3 spans 15 amino acids. CDR1 is WSHSY, CDR2 SAAADI, per germline. With V trimmed by 8 bases and J by 2 bases, 8 bases remained unmatched.

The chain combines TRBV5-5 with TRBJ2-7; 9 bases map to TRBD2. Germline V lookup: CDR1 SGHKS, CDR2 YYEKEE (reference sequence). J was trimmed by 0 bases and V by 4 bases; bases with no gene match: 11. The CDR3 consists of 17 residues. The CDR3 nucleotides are TGTGCCAGCAGCAGGGACCCCTCTAGCGGGGCCTCCTACGAGCAGTACTTC. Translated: CASSRDPSSGASYEQYF.

CDR3 sequence reads: CSARQTDTQYF. Here the CDR3 DNA reads TGCAGCGCCAGACAAACAGATACGCAGTATTTT. The genes are TRBV29-1 and TRBJ2-3, with no clear D. CDR3 size: 11 residues. Trimming took 7 bases from V and 3 from J, leaving 8 bases between them. The germline gives CDR1 SQVTM, CDR2 ANQGSEA.

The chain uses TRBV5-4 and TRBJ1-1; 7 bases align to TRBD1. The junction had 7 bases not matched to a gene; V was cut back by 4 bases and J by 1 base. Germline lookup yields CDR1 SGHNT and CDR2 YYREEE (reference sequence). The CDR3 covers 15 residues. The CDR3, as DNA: TGTGCCAGCAGCCGCGACAGGGCTAAGAACACTGAAGCTTTCTTT. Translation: CASSRDRAKNTEAFF.

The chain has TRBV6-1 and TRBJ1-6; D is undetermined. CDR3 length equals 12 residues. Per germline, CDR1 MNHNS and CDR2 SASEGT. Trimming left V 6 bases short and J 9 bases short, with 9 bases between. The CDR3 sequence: CASSLTSSPLHF. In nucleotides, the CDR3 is TGTGCCAGCAGCCTCACAAGTTCACCCCTCCACTTT.

The CDR3 protein is CASSLNRLAGDEQYF. CDR3 DNA: TGTGCCAGCAGTCTCAACCGACTAGCGGGAGACGAGCAGTACTTC. This chain connects TRBV28 to TRBJ2-7, with 12 nucleotides matching TRBD2. CDR3 length: 15 residues. Per the germline V gene, CDR1 is MDHEN and CDR2 is SYDVKM. Trimming at V came to 5 bases and at J to 5 bases, leaving 7 bases not matched to a gene.

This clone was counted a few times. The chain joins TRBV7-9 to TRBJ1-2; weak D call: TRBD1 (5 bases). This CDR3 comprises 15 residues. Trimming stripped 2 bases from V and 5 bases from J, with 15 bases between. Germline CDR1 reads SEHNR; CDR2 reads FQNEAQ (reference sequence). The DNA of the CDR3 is TGTGCCAGCAGCTTACTAGCCACAGGAGGGTATGGCTACACCTTC. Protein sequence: CASSLLATGGYGYTF.

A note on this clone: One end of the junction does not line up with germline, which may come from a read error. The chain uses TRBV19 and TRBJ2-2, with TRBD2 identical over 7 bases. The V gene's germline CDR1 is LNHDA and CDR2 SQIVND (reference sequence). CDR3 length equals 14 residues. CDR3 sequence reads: CASRIAGLTGELFF. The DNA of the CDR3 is TGTGCCAGTAGGATAGCGGGTCTCACCGGGGAGCTGTTTTTT.

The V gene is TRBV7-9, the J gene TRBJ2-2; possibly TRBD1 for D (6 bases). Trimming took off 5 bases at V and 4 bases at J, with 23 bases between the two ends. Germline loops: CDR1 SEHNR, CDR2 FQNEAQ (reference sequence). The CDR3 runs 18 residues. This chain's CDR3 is CASSLPPNREVGTGELFF. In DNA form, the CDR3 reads TGTGCCAGCAGCCTCCCCCCTAACAGGGAAGTAGGCACCGGGGAGCTGTTTTTT.